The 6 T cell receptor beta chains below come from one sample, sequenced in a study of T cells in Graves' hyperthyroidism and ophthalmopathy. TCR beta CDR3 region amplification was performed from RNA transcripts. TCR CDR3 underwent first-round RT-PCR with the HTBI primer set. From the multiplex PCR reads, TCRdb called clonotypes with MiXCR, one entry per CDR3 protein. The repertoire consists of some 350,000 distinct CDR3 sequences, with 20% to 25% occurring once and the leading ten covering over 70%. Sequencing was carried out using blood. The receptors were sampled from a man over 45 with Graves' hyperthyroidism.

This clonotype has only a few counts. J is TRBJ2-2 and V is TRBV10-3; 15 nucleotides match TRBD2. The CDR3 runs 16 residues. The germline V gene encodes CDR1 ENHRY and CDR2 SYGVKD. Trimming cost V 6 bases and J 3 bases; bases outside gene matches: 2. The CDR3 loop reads CAIRRTSGGDTGELFF. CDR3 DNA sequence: TGTGCCATCAGACGGACTAGCGGGGGGGACACCGGGGAGCTGTTTTTT.

This chain's CDR3 is CASSPPGGAKNIQYF. Here the CDR3 DNA reads TGTGCCAGCAGTCCCCCGGGGGGCGCCAAAAACATTCAGTACTTC. V is TRBV12-3 or TRBV12-4 and J is TRBJ2-4, with a tentative D call TRBD2 (7 bases). The CDR3 spans 15 residues. Trimming left V 5 bases short and J 1 base short, with 12 bases between.

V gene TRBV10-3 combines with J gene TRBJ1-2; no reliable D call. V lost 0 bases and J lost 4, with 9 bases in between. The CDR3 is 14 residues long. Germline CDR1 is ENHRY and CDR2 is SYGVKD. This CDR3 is CAISESSQRYGYTF. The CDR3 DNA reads TGTGCCATCAGTGAGTCGAGCCAGCGCTATGGCTACACCTTC.

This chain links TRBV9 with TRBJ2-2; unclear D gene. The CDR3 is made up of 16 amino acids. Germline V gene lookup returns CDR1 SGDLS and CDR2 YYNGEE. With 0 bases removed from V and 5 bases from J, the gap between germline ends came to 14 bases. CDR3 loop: CASSVEAVLGTGELFF. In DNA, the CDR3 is TGTGCCAGCAGCGTAGAGGCAGTCTTAGGGACCGGGGAGCTGTTTTTT.

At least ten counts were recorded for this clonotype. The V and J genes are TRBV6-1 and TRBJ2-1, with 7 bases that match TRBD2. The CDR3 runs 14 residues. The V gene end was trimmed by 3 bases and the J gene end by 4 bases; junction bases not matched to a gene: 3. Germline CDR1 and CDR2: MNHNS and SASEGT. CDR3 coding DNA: TGTGCCAGCAGTGACCTAGCGGTTTACAATGAGCAGTTCTTC. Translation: CASSDLAVYNEQFF.

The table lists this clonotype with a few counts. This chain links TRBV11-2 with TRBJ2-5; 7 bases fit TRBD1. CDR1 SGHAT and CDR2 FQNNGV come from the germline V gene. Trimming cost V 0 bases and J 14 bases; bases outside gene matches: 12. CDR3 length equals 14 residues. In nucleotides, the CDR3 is TGTGCCAGCAGCTTAGACCCAAAAGAGGGGGCGAGTTACTTC. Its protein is CASSLDPKEGASYF.